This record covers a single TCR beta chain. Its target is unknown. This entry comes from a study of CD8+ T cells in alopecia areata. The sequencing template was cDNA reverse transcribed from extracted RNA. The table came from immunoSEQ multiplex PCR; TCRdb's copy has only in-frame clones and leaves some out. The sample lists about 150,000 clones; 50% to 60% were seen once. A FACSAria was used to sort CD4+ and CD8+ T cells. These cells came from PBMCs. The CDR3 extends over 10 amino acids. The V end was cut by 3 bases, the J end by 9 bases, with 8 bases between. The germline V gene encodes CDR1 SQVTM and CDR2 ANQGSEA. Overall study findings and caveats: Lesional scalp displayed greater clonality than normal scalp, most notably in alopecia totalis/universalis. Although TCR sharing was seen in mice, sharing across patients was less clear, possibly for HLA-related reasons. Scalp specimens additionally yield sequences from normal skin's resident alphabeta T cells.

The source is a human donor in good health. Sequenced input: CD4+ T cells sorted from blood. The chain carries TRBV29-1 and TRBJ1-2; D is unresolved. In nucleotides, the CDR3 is TGCAGCGTTGATTCGGGAAGCTACACCTTC. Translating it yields CSVDSGSYTF.